This T cell receptor beta chain appears in the sequencing data of a study of OX40 agonist ivuxolimab in advanced cancers. Study information: The dose of intravenous ivuxolimab that patients received every 2 weeks ranged from 0.01 to 10 mg/kg. Whole-study results and caveats: Low normalized T-cell clonal expansion was also seen in some nonresponders.

The data were produced by immunoSEQ multiplex PCR, yet TCRdb's version contains in-frame clones alone and is incomplete. In the table there are 35,000 to 55,000 clones, around 80% of which are singletons. As to this clone: Its specificity is unknown.

Autoimmune disease history or systemic immunosuppression excluded patients. The timepoints at which blood was sampled were baseline, cycle 4 day 1, and cycle 7 day 1. There are 14 residues in the CDR3. Trimming shortened V by 6 bases and J by 8 bases, and 14 bases separated the two germline ends. CDR1 is SNHLY and CDR2 is FYNNEI in the germline V gene. The TCR originated in an adult with an advanced solid tumor such as melanoma, head and neck, liver or kidney cancer. This specimen was CD4+ or CD8+ T cells sorted from blood, taken in a trial of the OX40 agonist ivuxolimab. This rearrangement joins TRBV2 to TRBJ1-6; D might be TRBD1 (6 bases). Written as DNA, the CDR3 is TGTGCCAGCAGCCTACAGGGCGTGGATTCACCCCTCCACTTT. This codes for CASSLQGVDSPLHF. The full variable domain, in which reference TRBV2 and TRBJ1-6 provide the parts outside the CDR3, is EPEVTQTPSHQVTQMGQEVILRCVPISNHLYFYWYRQILGQKVEFLVSFYNNEISEKSEIFDDQFSVERPDGSNFTLKIRSTKLEDSAMYFCASSLQGVDSPLHFGNGTRLTVT.